This passage covers 13 T cell receptor beta chains from one sample sequenced in a study of blood T cell repertoires in COVID-19 (dated by TCRdb to about 2020). Library preparation was by the immunoSEQ multiplex PCR assay. What TCRdb holds here is the immuneACCESS table cut down to in-frame rearrangements. Part of the clones is not present; checked against another copy, under half of the missing clones reflect an unresolved V gene, and the others are unexplained. For this sample there are under 250,000 clones; around 79% appear just once. The leading ten clones occupy 6% of the sample. Sequenced material: peripheral blood. Every receptor here comes from a woman aged 35 to 49 with COVID-19, enrolled during active disease.

This clone was counted once. V and J are TRBV4-2 and TRBJ2-3; 16 positions match TRBD2. This CDR3 comprises 16 residues. V lost 5 bases, J lost 5 bases, and 4 bases stayed unmatched. Germline-derived CDR1 and CDR2 are LGHNA and YNFKEQ. CDR3 residues: CASSGGTSGGGDTQYF. CDR3 bases: TGTGCCAGCAGCGGAGGGACTAGCGGGGGGGGAGATACGCAGTATTTT.

This clone occurred a few times. The V call is TRBV7-3, the J call TRBJ1-2, with 9 bases matching TRBD1. This CDR3 spans 11 amino acids. V dropped 3 bases and J dropped 13; count of bases not matched to a gene: 3. CDR1 is SGHTA and CDR2 is FQGTGA in the germline V gene. The CDR3 region is CASSLGQGPTF. In DNA form, the CDR3 reads TGTGCCAGCAGCTTGGGACAGGGACCCACCTTC.

The chain uses TRBV4-3 and TRBJ1-2, with 8 bases aligning to TRBD1. CDR1 LGHNA and CDR2 YSLEER come from the germline V gene. V gave up 4 bases and J gave up 9 bases; unmatched junction bases: 7. The CDR3 loop spans 13 amino acids. Written as DNA, the CDR3 is TGCGCCAGCAGCCCCGGACAGGGTTTAAGCTACACCTTC. It specifies CASSPGQGLSYTF.

The chain joins TRBV25-1 to TRBJ2-1, with 9 bases that match TRBD1. Germline-derived CDR1 and CDR2 are MGHDK and SYGVNS. CDR3 length: 18 residues. The V gene end was trimmed by 3 bases and the J gene end by 7 bases; junction bases not matched to a gene: 16. In DNA, the CDR3 is TGTGCCAGCAGTGAGGTTAGAACAGGGGGCTTCATTTGGAATGAGCAGTTCTTC. Protein: CASSEVRTGGFIWNEQFF.

The V gene is TRBV27, the J gene TRBJ1-2; D perhaps matches TRBD1 (5 bases). Trimming pared 0 bases from V and 0 bases from J, leaving 8 bases between. CDR1 is MNHEY, CDR2 SMNVEV, per germline (reference sequence). This CDR3 is built from 15 residues. As DNA, the CDR3 is TGTGCCAGCAGTTTATCTCCGACAGCTAACTATGGCTACACCTTC. This sequence encodes CASSLSPTANYGYTF.

The V and J genes are TRBV3-1 (or the pseudogene TRBV3-2) and TRBJ2-3; TRBD2 matches at 7 bases. Trimming at V came to 5 bases and at J to 4 bases, leaving 9 bases not matched to a gene. Per the germline V gene, CDR1 is LGHDT and CDR2 is YNNKEL (reference sequence). There are 15 residues in the CDR3. The CDR3 region is CASSLSAAGADTQYF. The CDR3, as DNA: TGTGCCAGCAGCTTAAGCGCGGCGGGGGCAGATACGCAGTATTTT.

The chain couples TRBV20-1 to TRBJ2-1; no clear D gene. CDR3 length: 11 residues. V lost 6 bases and J lost 6, with 9 bases in between. Germline V gene data show CDR1 as DFQATT and CDR2 as SNEGSKA (reference sequence). This chain's CDR3 is CSAPSPNEQFF. The CDR3 DNA reads TGCAGTGCCCCTTCCCCCAATGAGCAGTTCTTC.

The gene calls are TRBV30 and TRBJ1-1; tentative D call: TRBD1 (5 bases). The length of the CDR3 is 13 residues. V lost 4 bases to trimming and J lost 4 bases, with 13 bases between them. Germline CDR1 is GTSNPN and CDR2 is SVGIG (reference sequence). CDR3 in DNA: TGTGCCTGGATTAGACCGGGGGGCACTGAAGCTTTCTTT. It codes for CAWIRPGGTEAFF.

The genes are TRBV5-4 and TRBJ1-3; 8 bases match TRBD1. Trimming cost V 4 bases and J 0 bases; bases outside gene matches: 6. This CDR3 has 16 amino acids. Germline CDR1 is SGHNT and CDR2 is YYREEE (reference sequence). The CDR3 region is CASSARTGSSGNTIYF. CDR3 sequence (DNA): TGTGCCAGCAGCGCGCGGACAGGGAGCTCTGGAAACACCATATATTTT.

This clone was seen once. Written as DNA, the CDR3 is TGTGCCAGCAGCCCCGGGACTAGCGGCGTCACAGATACGCAGTATTTT. This sequence encodes CASSPGTSGVTDTQYF. The chain combines TRBV5-4 with TRBJ2-3, with 11 bases that match TRBD2. CDR1 is SGHNT, CDR2 YYREEE, per germline (reference sequence). V shed 4 bases and J 2 bases; nucleotides not matched to a gene: 6. This CDR3 is built from 16 residues.

This sequence joins TRBV7-7 and TRBJ2-2, with 7 bases fitting TRBD2. Germline assignment: CDR1 SSHAT and CDR2 FNYEAQ (reference sequence). CDR3 length: 16 amino acids. The V gene end was trimmed by 1 base and the J gene end by 6 bases; junction bases not matched to a gene: 8. Written as DNA, the CDR3 is TGTGCCAGCAGCTTAGACGGCGGGAGAGCCCCCGGGGAGCTGTTTTTT. Its translation is CASSLDGGRAPGELFF.

In the case of this clone: Other DNA sequences within the sample encode an identical CDR3. The J gene is TRBJ1-2, the V gene TRBV5-1; 8 bases map to TRBD1. Trimming cost V 0 bases and J 4 bases; bases outside gene matches: 2. Germline assignment: CDR1 SGHRS and CDR2 YFSETQ. The CDR3 length is 14 residues. CDR3 residues: CASSLAGTGYGYTF. For the CDR3, the DNA is TGCGCCAGCAGCTTGGCGGGGACAGGCTATGGCTACACCTTC. The full variable domain, rest sourced from reference TRBV5-1 and TRBJ1-2, is KAGVTQTPRYLIKTRGQQVTLSCSPISGHRSVSWYQQTPGQGLQFLFEYFSETQRNKGNFPGRFSGRQFSNSRSEMNVSTLELGDSALYLCASSLAGTGYGYTFGSGTRLTVV.

V gene TRBV27 combines with J gene TRBJ1-5, with D maybe TRBD1 (6 bases). Trimming cost V 5 bases and J 4 bases, with 9 bases left between them. The CDR3 has 13 residues. In germline, CDR1 is MNHEY, CDR2 SMNVEV (reference sequence). The CDR3 region is CASSPQGNQPQHF. The CDR3 coding sequence is TGTGCCAGCAGTCCACAGGGTAATCAGCCCCAGCATTTT.